A single sample is the source of the 8 T cell receptor beta chains below, sequenced in a study of PD-L1 blockade in urothelial cancer. TCRdb's table, derived via immunoSEQ multiplex PCR, lists solely in-frame clones and lacks some. The data hold approximately 65,000 clones, with about 88% observed a single time. The sequenced sample was PBMCs, obtained around atezolizumab (anti-PD-L1) treatment. All receptors derive from a man aged 60-69 years with urothelial cancer.

V and J are TRBV5-4 and TRBJ2-7; TRBD1 aligns across 8 bases. The trim removed 4 bases at V and 5 bases at J, leaving 8 bases unmatched. The CDR3 is 14 amino acids. Germline CDR1 reads SGHNT; CDR2 reads YYREEE (reference sequence). For the CDR3, the DNA is TGTGCCAGCAGCGGGAGGACAGGGTCGGACGAGCAGTACTTC. It specifies CASSGRTGSDEQYF.

This CDR3 reads CSAGGLVPAETQYF. As DNA, the CDR3 is TGCAGCGCAGGGGGGTTGGTACCCGCCGAGACCCAGTACTTC. This chain connects TRBV29-1 to TRBJ2-5; tentative D call: TRBD1 (7 bases). CDR3 length: 14 amino acids. V shed 7 bases and J shed 5 bases, with 20 bases lying between them. CDR1 and CDR2 (germline): SQVTM, ANQGSEA.

The rearrangement uses TRBV19 and TRBJ1-5, with TRBD1 as a possible D gene (5 bases). The V gene's germline CDR1 is LNHDA and CDR2 SQIVND (reference sequence). The V gene lost 5 bases and the J gene lost 5 bases, with 19 bases spanning the gap. This CDR3 has 16 amino acids. The DNA for the CDR3 is TGTGCCAGTAGTCCGATAGGTGAAGGGGTTGATCAGCCCCAGCATTTT. As protein: CASSPIGEGVDQPQHF.

DNA of the CDR3: TGCGCCAGCAGCTTGGGGACTAAAGAGACCCAGTACTTC. Translating it yields CASSLGTKETQYF. The chain couples TRBV5-1 to TRBJ2-5; possibly TRBD2 for D (6 bases). Looked up from germline, CDR1 is SGHRS and CDR2 is YFSETQ. The CDR3 runs 13 residues. V was cut by 0 bases and J by 3 bases, with 6 bases left in between. Full variable domain (rest looked up from reference TRBV5-1 and TRBJ2-5): KAGVTQTPRYLIKTRGQQVTLSCSPISGHRSVSWYQQTPGQGLQFLFEYFSETQRNKGNFPGRFSGRQFSNSRSEMNVSTLELGDSALYLCASSLGTKETQYFGPGTRLLVL.

This clone was recorded only once. The chain links TRBV12-5 to TRBJ2-2; 16 bases agree with TRBD2. Germline CDR1 and CDR2: LGHNT and FRNRAP. CDR3 length equals 19 residues. Trimming took 6 bases from V and 2 from J; bases not matched to a gene: 9. Here the CDR3 DNA reads TGTGCTAGTGGGATGGGACTAGCGGGGGGGCGGTCAAACACCGGGGAGCTGTTTTTT. As protein: CASGMGLAGGRSNTGELFF.

As DNA, the CDR3 is TGTGCCAGTAGTATTCGAGGTTTCGGCAATCAGCCCCAGCATTTT. Encoded protein: CASSIRGFGNQPQHF. The V gene is TRBV19, the J gene TRBJ1-5; the D is unclear. The CDR3 extends over 15 amino acids. Between the trimmed V and J ends, which lost 3 bases and 2 bases, there was a span of 11 bases. Germline V gene data show CDR1 as LNHDA and CDR2 as SQIVND (reference sequence).

The chain uses TRBV7-9 and TRBJ1-1, with D maybe TRBD1 (6 bases). Germline loops: CDR1 SEHNR, CDR2 FQNEAQ (reference sequence). Trimming removed 3 bases from V and 1 base from J, with 12 bases in between. The length of the CDR3 is 15 residues. The CDR3 DNA reads as TGTGCCAGCAGCTTGTACAGGGATGCGAACACTGAAGCTTTCTTT. Amino acids: CASSLYRDANTEAFF.

There are a few counts of this clone. This chain links TRBV30 with TRBJ2-3; 7 nucleotides align to TRBD2. This CDR3 is 15 amino acids long. Germline CDR1 is GTSNPN and CDR2 is SVGIG (reference sequence). Trimming at V came to 4 bases and at J to 2 bases, leaving 9 bases not matched to a gene. CDR3 sequence reads: CAWNPGTILTDTQYF. The CDR3 bases are TGTGCCTGGAATCCCGGGACTATCCTCACAGATACGCAGTATTTT.